This is a list of T cell receptor beta chains from one sample in a study of T cell responses to AZD1222 COVID-19 vaccine. Assay: immunoSEQ multiplex PCR; the TCRdb copy retains only in-frame clones and omits some. Of about 120,000 clones listed, roughly nine tenths are singletons. The specimen comprised peripheral blood, sampled on day 0 of AZD1222 vaccination. Receptors originate from an adult in good health. Each CDR3 is given with its conserved first and last residue. Each record gives: V gene, J gene, clone size, D gene, CDR3 length, CDR3 DNA, CDR3 protein. The D gene is left open where the match is weak. Not all rows give a size; the values are once, few, many and, for expanded clones, a class.

V gene: TRBV3-1/TRBV3-2
J gene: TRBJ2-1
clone size: .
D gene: .
CDR3 length: 15
CDR3 DNA: TGTGCCAGCAGCCCGGAGGGGGGGCGGTCCCATGAGCAGTTCTTC
CDR3 protein: CASSPEGGRSHEQFF

V gene: TRBV7-2
J gene: TRBJ2-7
clone size: .
D gene: .
CDR3 length: 12
CDR3 DNA: TGTGCCAGCAGCCCACCCTCCTACGAGCAGTACTTC
CDR3 protein: CASSPPSYEQYF

V gene: TRBV3-1/TRBV3-2
J gene: TRBJ2-1
clone size: .
D gene: .
CDR3 length: 14
CDR3 DNA: TGTGCCAGCAGCCAAGATTGGCTTGCCAATGAGCAGTTCTTC
CDR3 protein: CASSQDWLANEQFF

V gene: TRBV7-2
J gene: TRBJ1-5
clone size: .
D gene: .
CDR3 length: 14
CDR3 DNA: TGTGCCAGCAGCTCAACCGGGGATAATCAGCCCCAGCATTTT
CDR3 protein: CASSSTGDNQPQHF

V gene: TRBV19
J gene: TRBJ1-5
clone size: few
D gene: TRBD1
CDR3 length: 15
CDR3 DNA: TGTGCCAGTAGTGACGGGACAGCTCCCTTTCAGCCCCAGCATTTT
CDR3 protein: CASSDGTAPFQPQHF

V gene: TRBV6-2/TRBV6-3
J gene: TRBJ1-1
clone size: .
D gene: .
CDR3 length: 12
CDR3 DNA: TGTGCCAGCAGTTGGACCACGACTGAAGCTTTCTTT
CDR3 protein: CASSWTTTEAFF

V gene: TRBV7-7
J gene: TRBJ2-2
clone size: .
D gene: .
CDR3 length: 16
CDR3 DNA: TGTGCCAGCAGCTTAAAGGAGGGAGCGTCGACCGGGGAGCTGTTTTTT
CDR3 protein: CASSLKEGASTGELFF

V gene: TRBV13
J gene: TRBJ1-1
clone size: few
D gene: TRBD1
CDR3 length: 15
CDR3 DNA: TGTGCCAGCAGCCCCCTGAGACAGGGGCTCACTGAAGCTTTCTTT
CDR3 protein: CASSPLRQGLTEAFF

V gene: TRBV7-2
J gene: TRBJ1-2
clone size: .
D gene: .
CDR3 length: 15
CDR3 DNA: TGTGCCAGCAGCTTAGCTCCCTTGGGTAGCTATGGCTACACCTTC
CDR3 protein: CASSLAPLGSYGYTF

V gene: TRBV6-2/TRBV6-3
J gene: TRBJ2-7
clone size: .
D gene: TRBD2
CDR3 length: 15
CDR3 DNA: TGTGCCAGCAGTTACCCGGGACTAGCGGGTTCCGAGCAGTACTTC
CDR3 protein: CASSYPGLAGSEQYF

V gene: TRBV10-3
J gene: TRBJ2-1
clone size: .
D gene: TRBD2
CDR3 length: 14
CDR3 DNA: TGTGCCATCAGAGAGCGGGAAGCATACAATGAGCAGTTCTTC
CDR3 protein: CAIREREAYNEQFF

V gene: TRBV7-2
J gene: TRBJ1-1
clone size: .
D gene: .
CDR3 length: 14
CDR3 DNA: TGTGCCAGCAGCTACATCGGACCGAACACTGAAGCTTTCTTT
CDR3 protein: CASSYIGPNTEAFF

V gene: TRBV19
J gene: TRBJ2-1
clone size: .
D gene: TRBD2
CDR3 length: 14
CDR3 DNA: TGTGCCAGTAGTGGACTAGCGGGAGGAGGTGAGCAGTTCTTC
CDR3 protein: CASSGLAGGGEQFF

V gene: TRBV7-8
J gene: TRBJ2-5
clone size: .
D gene: TRBD1
CDR3 length: 15
CDR3 DNA: TGTGCCAGCAGCCCCGGGACAGCCCGACGAGAGGCCCAGTACTTC
CDR3 protein: CASSPGTARREAQYF

V gene: TRBV6-5
J gene: TRBJ2-7
clone size: once
D gene: .
CDR3 length: 14
CDR3 DNA: TGTGCCAGCAGTTACTCCCGGGTATCCTACGAGCAGTACTTC
CDR3 protein: CASSYSRVSYEQYF

V gene: TRBV11-2
J gene: TRBJ1-3
clone size: .
D gene: .
CDR3 length: 14
CDR3 DNA: TGTGCCAGCAGCTCCAGCCGGGGTGGAAACACCATATATTTT
CDR3 protein: CASSSSRGGNTIYF

V gene: TRBV19
J gene: TRBJ1-6
clone size: .
D gene: TRBD1
CDR3 length: 14
CDR3 DNA: TGTGCCAGTTCCGGGACAGGGCTTAATTCACCCCTCCACTTT
CDR3 protein: CASSGTGLNSPLHF

V gene: TRBV20-1
J gene: TRBJ1-5
clone size: .
D gene: TRBD1
CDR3 length: 20
CDR3 DNA: TGCAGTGCCAGTAGTCCCAGACTCGGGACAGGGGAGGAAGGCAATCAGCCCCAGCATTTT
CDR3 protein: CSASSPRLGTGEEGNQPQHF

V gene: TRBV3-1/TRBV3-2
J gene: TRBJ1-1
clone size: .
D gene: TRBD1
CDR3 length: 14
CDR3 DNA: TGTGCCAGCAGCCTAGAACGACAGGGGGCGAAAGCTTTCTTT
CDR3 protein: CASSLERQGAKAFF

V gene: TRBV7-2
J gene: TRBJ1-1
clone size: .
D gene: .
CDR3 length: 13
CDR3 DNA: TGTGCCAGCAGCCCCCAATCGGGTGCCGAAGCTTTCTTT
CDR3 protein: CASSPQSGAEAFF

V gene: TRBV29-1
J gene: TRBJ1-2
clone size: .
D gene: .
CDR3 length: 11
CDR3 DNA: TGCAGCGCCCAAGACACGTCTGGCTACACCTTC
CDR3 protein: CSAQDTSGYTF

V gene: TRBV12-3/TRBV12-4
J gene: TRBJ2-5
clone size: .
D gene: .
CDR3 length: 11
CDR3 DNA: TGTGCCAGCAGGAGGGGGGAGACCCAGTACTTC
CDR3 protein: CASRRGETQYF